This TCR beta chain was recorded in a study of cytomegalovirus exposure and HLA in healthy donors. Study-wide findings and caveats: Under in vitro conditions, three CMV-associated chains were confirmed as specific for CMV antigens.

The protocol was immunoSEQ multiplex PCR, while the TCRdb copy is restricted to in-frame clones and leaves out a portion. There are approximately 130,000 clones in the sample; approximately 81% occur only once, and 2% to 2.5% lies in the top ten. The CDR3 contains 11 residues. The V end lost 4 bases, the J end lost 6 bases, and 6 bases lay between the germline ends. Germline V gives CDR1 ENHRY, CDR2 SYGVKD. Concerning this clone itself: Its target is unknown.

The source material was PBMCs. The chain is built from TRBV10-3 and TRBJ1-1, with a possible D match to TRBD1 (6 bases). This TCR came from a young woman in good health and CMV-seronegative. CDR3 loop: CAISGQAEAFF. DNA of the CDR3: TGTGCCATCAGTGGACAGGCTGAAGCTTTCTTT.